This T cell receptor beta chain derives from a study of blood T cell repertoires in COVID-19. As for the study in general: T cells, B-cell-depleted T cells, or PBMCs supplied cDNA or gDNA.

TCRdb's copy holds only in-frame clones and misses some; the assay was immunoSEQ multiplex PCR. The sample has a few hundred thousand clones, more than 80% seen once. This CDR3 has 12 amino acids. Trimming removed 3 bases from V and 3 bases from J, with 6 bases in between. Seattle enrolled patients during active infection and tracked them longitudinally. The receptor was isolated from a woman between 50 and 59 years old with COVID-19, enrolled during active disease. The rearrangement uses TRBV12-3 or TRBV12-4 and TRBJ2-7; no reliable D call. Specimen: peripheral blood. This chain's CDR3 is CASSLFRYEQYF. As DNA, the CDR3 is TGTGCCAGCAGTTTGTTTCGCTACGAGCAGTACTTC.